This TCR beta chain was identified during a study of shared clonotypes between healthy human individuals. Each PCR replicate run on unsorted PBMC took in about 300 ng DNA, roughly 32,000 T cell genomes. The sequencing of unsorted PBMC DNA took place on ten immunoSEQ deep assay plates. How the authors handled the data: Filtering differed because ImmunoSEQ produced junction-only sequences that carried no quality scores. Clones were read by immunoSEQ multiplex PCR, and TCRdb kept only the in-frame ones, dropping some. The DNA gave D and trimming, while V, J and clone size come from that table. The sample has some 470,000 clones; 70% to 80% are singletons. The CDR3 consists of 16 residues.

The sequenced material came from PBMCs. The clonotype originates from a woman between 40 and 50 years old in good health. Some clones in this sample may be carry-over from other donors' samples. V usage is TRBV21-1 and J usage is TRBJ1-1. TRBV21-1 is tagged as a pseudogene. The CDR3 DNA is TGTGCCAGCAGTAGTGCCGTAGTACCAATTCGCACTGAAGCTTTCTTT. Translating it yields CASSSAVVPIRTEAFF.